This T cell receptor (beta chain) came from a study of read filtering for tumor transcriptome and immune sequencing. Background on the study: Mean patient age was approximately 66 years, range about 47 to 90; over 16 male, roughly 14 female. IR-seq gave about 4 to 10.27 million TCR reads per sample; RNA-seq gave roughly 80 to 1273. R-ISS stage counts were eight or nine for I, 15 to 20 for II, 7 for III.

The study's findings and limits: Correlation between methods rose after single-read clonotypes were removed.

As for this clonotype: The target antigen is unknown.

CDR1 is SGHRS, CDR2 YFSETQ, per germline. The CDR3 contains 15 residues. Unmatched junction bases numbered 5, after V lost 0 bases and J lost 2 bases. This library used approximately 0.4 ug RNA and molecular barcoded adaptors spanning alpha/delta and beta/gamma chains. A single record per CDR3 protein comes from TCRdb applying MiXCR to the reads. This table holds over 90,000 distinct CDR3 sequences, roughly a fifth found once. The sequence derives from a donor at least 40 years old with multiple myeloma. Material: a population of CD138-negative cells sorted from bone marrow. The V gene is TRBV5-1, the J gene TRBJ2-7, with 7 nucleotides matching TRBD1. The CDR3 DNA is TGCGCCAGCAGCTTGGTCTACAGGGGAGCCTACGAGCAGTACTTC. The encoded protein is CASSLVYRGAYEQYF.